At least ten counts were recorded for the clone carrying this T cell receptor beta chain. The source of the sample is a study of T cells in Graves' hyperthyroidism and ophthalmopathy. Losses at the gene ends were 4 bases for V and 0 bases for J; bases not matched to a gene: 14. The CDR3 runs 18 residues. Germline CDR1 SQVTM, CDR2 ANQGSEA. Researchers barred patients who had uncontrolled infection, other autoimmune disease, pregnancy or lactation. RNA transcripts were the template for amplifying TCR beta CDR3 regions. HTBI primers were employed in a first-round RT-PCR of the TCR CDR3. TCRdb passed the multiplex PCR reads through MiXCR, listing each CDR3 protein once. The repertoire holds almost 600,000 distinct CDR3 sequences, with approximately 15% as singletons.

The receptor's source is a woman under 40 with Graves' hyperthyroidism that later progressed to Graves' ophthalmopathy. The sequenced sample consisted of blood. V and J are TRBV29-1 and TRBJ2-3; 9 bases align to TRBD2. The CDR3 DNA reads as TGCAGCGTTGTGGATAGGATACGGGGACTAGCTAGCACAGATACGCAGTATTTT. This gives the protein CSVVDRIRGLASTDTQYF.